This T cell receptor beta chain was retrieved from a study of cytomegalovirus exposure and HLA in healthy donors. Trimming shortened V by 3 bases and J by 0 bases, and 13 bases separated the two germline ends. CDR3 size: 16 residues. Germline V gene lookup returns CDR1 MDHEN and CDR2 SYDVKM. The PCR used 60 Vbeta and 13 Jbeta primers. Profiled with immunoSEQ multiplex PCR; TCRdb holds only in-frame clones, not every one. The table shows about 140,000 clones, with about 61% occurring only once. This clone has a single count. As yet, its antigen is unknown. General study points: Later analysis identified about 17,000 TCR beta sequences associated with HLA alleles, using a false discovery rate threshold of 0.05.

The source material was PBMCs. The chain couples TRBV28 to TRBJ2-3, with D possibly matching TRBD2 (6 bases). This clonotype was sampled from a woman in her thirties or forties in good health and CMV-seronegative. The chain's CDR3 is CASSLGTRTSTDTQYF. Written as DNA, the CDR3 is TGTGCCAGCAGTTTGGGGACTCGTACTAGCACAGATACGCAGTATTTT.